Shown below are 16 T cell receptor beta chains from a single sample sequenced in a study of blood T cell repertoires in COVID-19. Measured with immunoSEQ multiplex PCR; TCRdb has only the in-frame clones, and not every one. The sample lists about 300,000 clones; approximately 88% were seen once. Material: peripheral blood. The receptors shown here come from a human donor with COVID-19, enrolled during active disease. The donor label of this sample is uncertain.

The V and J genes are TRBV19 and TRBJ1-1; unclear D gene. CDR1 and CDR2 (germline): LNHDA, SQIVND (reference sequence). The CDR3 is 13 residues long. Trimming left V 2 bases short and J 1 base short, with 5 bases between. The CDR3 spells CASSISRNTEAFF. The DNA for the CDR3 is TGTGCCAGTAGTATATCTCGGAACACTGAAGCTTTCTTT. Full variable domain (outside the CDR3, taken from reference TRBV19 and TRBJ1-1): DGGITQSPKYLFRKEGQNVTLSCEQNLNHDAMYWYRQDPGQGLRLIYYSQIVNDFQKGDIAEGYSVSREKKESFPLTVTSAQKNPTAFYLCASSISRNTEAFFGQGTRLTVV.

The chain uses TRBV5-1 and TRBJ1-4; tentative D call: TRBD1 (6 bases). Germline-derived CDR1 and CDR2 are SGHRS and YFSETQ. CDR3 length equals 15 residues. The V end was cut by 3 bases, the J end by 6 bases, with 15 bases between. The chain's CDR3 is CASSYDRSGDEKLFF. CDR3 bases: TGCGCCAGCAGCTACGACAGGAGTGGGGATGAAAAACTGTTTTTT.

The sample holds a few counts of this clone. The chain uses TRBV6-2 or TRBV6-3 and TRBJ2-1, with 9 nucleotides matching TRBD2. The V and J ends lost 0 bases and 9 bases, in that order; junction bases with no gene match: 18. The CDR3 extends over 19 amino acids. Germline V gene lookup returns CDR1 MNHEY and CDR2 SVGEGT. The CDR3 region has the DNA TGTGCCAGCAGTTACTCACTCCCGGGGCTAGCGGGGAGGTTGGGTGAGCAGTTCTTC. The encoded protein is CASSYSLPGLAGRLGEQFF.

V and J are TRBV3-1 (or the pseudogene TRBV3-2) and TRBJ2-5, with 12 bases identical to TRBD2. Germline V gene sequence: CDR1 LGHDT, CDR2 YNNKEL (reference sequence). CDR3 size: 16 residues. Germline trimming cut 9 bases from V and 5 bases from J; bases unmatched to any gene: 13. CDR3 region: CASRLAGAPGRETQYF. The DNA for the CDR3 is TGTGCCAGTAGACTAGCGGGAGCCCCAGGGAGGGAGACCCAGTACTTC.

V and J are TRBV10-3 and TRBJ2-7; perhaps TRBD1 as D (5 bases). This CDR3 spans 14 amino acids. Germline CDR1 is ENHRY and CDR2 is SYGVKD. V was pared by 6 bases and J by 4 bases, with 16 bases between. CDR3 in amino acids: CAISSLGPGYEQYF. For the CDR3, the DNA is TGTGCCATCAGCTCCTTGGGTCCAGGGTACGAGCAGTACTTC.

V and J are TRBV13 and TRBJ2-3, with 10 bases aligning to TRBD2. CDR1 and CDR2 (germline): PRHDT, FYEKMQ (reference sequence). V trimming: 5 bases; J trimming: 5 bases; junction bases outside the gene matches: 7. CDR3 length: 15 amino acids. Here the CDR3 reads CASSRLAGAEDTQYF. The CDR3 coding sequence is TGTGCCAGCAGCCGTCTAGCGGGAGCGGAAGATACGCAGTATTTT. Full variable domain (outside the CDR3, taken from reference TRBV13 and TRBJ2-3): AAGVIQSPRHLIKEKRETATLKCYPIPRHDTVYWYQQGPGQDPQFLISFYEKMQSDKGSIPDRFSAQQFSDYHSELNMSSLELGDSALYFCASSRLAGAEDTQYFGPGTRLTVL.

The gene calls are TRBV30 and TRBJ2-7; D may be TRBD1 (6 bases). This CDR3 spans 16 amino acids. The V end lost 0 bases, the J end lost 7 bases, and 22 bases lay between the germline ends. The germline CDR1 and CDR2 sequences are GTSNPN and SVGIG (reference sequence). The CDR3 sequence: CAWSVLGVQGTGEQYF. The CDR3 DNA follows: TGTGCCTGGAGTGTACTCGGCGTGCAGGGGACGGGGGAGCAGTACTTC.

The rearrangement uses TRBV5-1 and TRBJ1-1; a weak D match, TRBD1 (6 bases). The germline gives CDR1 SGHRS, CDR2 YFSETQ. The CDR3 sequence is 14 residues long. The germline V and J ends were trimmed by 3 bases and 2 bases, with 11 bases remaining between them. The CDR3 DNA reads TGCGCCAGCAGCTACGGGGGGGCCAACACTGAAGCTTTCTTT. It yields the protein CASSYGGANTEAFF.

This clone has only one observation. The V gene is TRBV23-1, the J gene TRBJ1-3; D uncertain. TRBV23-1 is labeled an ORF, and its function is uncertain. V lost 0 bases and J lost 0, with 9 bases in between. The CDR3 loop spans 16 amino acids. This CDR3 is CASSQSCNTSGNTIYF. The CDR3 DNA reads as TGCGCCAGCAGTCAATCATGTAACACCTCTGGAAACACCATATATTTT.

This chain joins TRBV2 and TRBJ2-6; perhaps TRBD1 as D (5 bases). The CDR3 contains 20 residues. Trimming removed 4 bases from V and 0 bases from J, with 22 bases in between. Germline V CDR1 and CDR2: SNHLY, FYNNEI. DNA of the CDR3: TGTGCCAGCAGTGCTCCCCTAAGACGGACACAACTCTCTGGGGCCAACGTCCTGACTTTC. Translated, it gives CASSAPLRRTQLSGANVLTF.

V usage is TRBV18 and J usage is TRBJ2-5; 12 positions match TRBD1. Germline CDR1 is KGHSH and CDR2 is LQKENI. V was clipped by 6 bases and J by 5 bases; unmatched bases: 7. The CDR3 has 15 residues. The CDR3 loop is CASSGDRGRSETQYF. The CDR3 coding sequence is TGTGCCAGCTCCGGGGACAGGGGGCGATCGGAGACCCAGTACTTC.

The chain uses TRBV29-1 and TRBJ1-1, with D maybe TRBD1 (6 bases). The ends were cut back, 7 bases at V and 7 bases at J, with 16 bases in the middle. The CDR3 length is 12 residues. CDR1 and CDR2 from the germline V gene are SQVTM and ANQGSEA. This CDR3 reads CSASKGHYEAFF. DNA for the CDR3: TGCAGCGCTTCCAAGGGACATTATGAAGCTTTCTTT.

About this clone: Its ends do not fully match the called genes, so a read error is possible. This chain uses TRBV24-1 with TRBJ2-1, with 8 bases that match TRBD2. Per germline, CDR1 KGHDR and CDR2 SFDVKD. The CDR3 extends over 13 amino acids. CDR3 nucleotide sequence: TGTGCCACCAGTGTCCCTCGGGGGGGGTGTCGGATCTTC. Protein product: CATSVPRGGCRIF.

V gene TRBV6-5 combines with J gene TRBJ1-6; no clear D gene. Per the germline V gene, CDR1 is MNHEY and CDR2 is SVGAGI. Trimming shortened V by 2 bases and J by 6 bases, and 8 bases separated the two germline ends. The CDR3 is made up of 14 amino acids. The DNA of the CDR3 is TGTGCCAGCAGTTACAACTTTGGTAATTCACCCCTCCACTTT. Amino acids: CASSYNFGNSPLHF.

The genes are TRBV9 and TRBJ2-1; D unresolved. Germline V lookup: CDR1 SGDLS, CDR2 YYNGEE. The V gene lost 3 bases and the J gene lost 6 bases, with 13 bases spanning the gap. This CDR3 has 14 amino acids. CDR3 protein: CASSALRSTNEQFF. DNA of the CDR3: TGTGCCAGCAGCGCCCTTAGGAGTACCAATGAGCAGTTCTTC.

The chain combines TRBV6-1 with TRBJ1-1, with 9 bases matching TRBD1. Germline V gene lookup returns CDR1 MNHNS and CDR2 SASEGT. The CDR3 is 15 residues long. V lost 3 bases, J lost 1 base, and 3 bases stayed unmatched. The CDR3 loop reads CASSDGTGWNTEAFF. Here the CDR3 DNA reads TGTGCCAGCAGTGATGGGACAGGGTGGAACACTGAAGCTTTCTTT.